This paragraph reports one T cell receptor (beta chain). Its antigen is unknown. No per-base quality is available; no much larger clone lies one base away. Artificial thymic organoids were generated by aggregating human HSPCs with MS5 murine stromal cells transduced with human DLL1, and the organoids were cultured at an air-liquid interface. Hematopoietic stem and progenitor cells that were CD34+CD3-, FACS-purified and depleted of residual T cells served as the seed cells for the organoids. The culture medium for the organoids was serum-free RB27, which consists of RPMI 1640 supplemented with B27, FLT3L, IL-7 and ascorbic acid. Organoid and thymic CD3+TCRalphabeta+CD8 single positive T cells were FACS sorted before RNA extraction. For each sample, total RNA was purified from around 40,000 to 200,000 sorted cells using the RNeasy Micro kit, and RNA quality was checked on an Agilent RNA 6000 Nano chip.

This sample was taken from a study of T cells generated in artificial thymic organoids (dated by TCRdb to the late 2010s). The study in broad terms: The study compared TCR alpha and beta CDR3 repertoires of CD8 single positive T cells derived from in vitro artificial thymic organoids with the repertoires of thymic and peripheral blood naive CD8 T cells. The repertoire sequencing data shown were described as representative of three independent experiments.

Separate semi-nested PCR amplifications were run for the TCRalpha and TCRbeta libraries, using Advantage 2 and reverse primers located in the TRAC or TRBC constant regions. The amount of total RNA going into first-strand cDNA synthesis ranged between about 3.5 and 550 ng. TCR cDNA libraries were made by 5'-RACE with the SMARTer PCR cDNA Synthesis kit, using a poly-dT primer for first-strand synthesis. Each semi-nested reverse primer in the constant region carried a 5-nucleotide sample-specific barcode, and the resulting products were cleaned up with the Zymo DNA Clean and Concentrator-5 kit. Up to ten barcoded samples were pooled, ligated to Illumina adaptors and sequenced on an Illumina MiSeq as 2 x 150 bp paired-end reads. Per the source publication's procedure: Demultiplexed reads were aligned with BLAT to a custom library of all human TRAV, TRAJ, TRBV, TRBD and TRBJ combinations from IMGT. The best BLAT hits were picked using pslCDnaFilter (-maxAligns=1, -ignoreIntrons), and custom Perl scripts were used to calculate clonotype frequencies. TCRdb's own reprocessing of the public reads used fastp at Q25 and MiXCR and kept productive beta chains. Every CDR3 protein is listed once, alongside the most common genes and DNA of its rows. V and J calls and clone size were set by TCRdb, not the authors. In all, the sample holds over 5,000 distinct CDR3 sequences, and around 25% of those were seen once. The ten largest clonotypes hold 3% of the sample.

The investigation overall reported the following: No skewed Valpha or Vbeta usage appeared in organoid-derived T cells, arguing against dominance of unconventional lineages or clonal expansions. CD8 single positive T cells derived from organoids showed physiological TCR clonotype diversity comparable to the diversity seen in thymic and blood naive CD8 T cells.

The sequenced sample was naive CD8+ T cells grown in artificial thymic organoids from cord blood stem and progenitor cells. The cell subset or site label corresponds to: CD3+TCRalphabeta+CD8SP T cells; for blood, CD45RO-CCR7+ naive CD8+ T cells. This clonotype was obtained from a human donor who gave cord blood stem cells for thymic organoid culture, a cardiac surgery patient who gave postnatal thymus, or a blood donor (not recorded which).

The CDR3 is CASSRRWLSNTEAFF. The DNA sequence follows: TGTGCCAGCAGCCGTAGATGGCTATCGAACACTGAAGCTTTCTTT. The receptor chain draws on TRBV12-3 or TRBV12-4 and TRBJ1-1; the D gene is not confidently resolved. The CDR3 spans 15 residues, from the cysteine through the phenylalanine. Kept here is only the CDR3 DNA, which spans 45 bases and is read in frame from base 1. V is pared back by 6 bases and J by 1 base, with 15 bases lying between the germline termini.